The clone carrying this T cell receptor beta chain showed up many times. Its antigen is as yet unknown. The source of the sample is a study of identical twins. Study results and caveats: Beta out-of-frame sequences showed weaker excess sharing between twins. Twins shared out-of-frame alpha sequences with excess low generation probability. Memory repertoires lacked the insertion deficit that abundant cord blood beta clonotypes showed.

The CDR3 is 14 residues long. V lost 6 bases to trimming and J lost 8 bases, with 14 bases between them. CDR1 is MNHEY and CDR2 is SVGEGT in the germline V gene. TCRdb ran MiXCR on the 5' RACE reads and lists one entry per CDR3 protein. The sample lists about 890,000 distinct CDR3 sequences, roughly 12% occurring once. Healthy Caucasian donors formed the entire cohort. These data also featured in a second study, about yellow fever vaccine responses in identical twins.

The TCR was taken from a woman aged 18-35 years in good health. V and J are TRBV6-2 or TRBV6-3 and TRBJ1-6; D perhaps matches TRBD1 (5 bases). The sample consisted of PBMCs. The CDR3 loop is CASRPLGGYSPLHF. DNA of the CDR3: TGTGCCAGCAGGCCCCTGGGGGGATATTCACCCCTCCACTTT.